Following are 28 T cell receptor beta chains from one sample sequenced in a study of blood T cell repertoires in COVID-19. Produced via immunoSEQ multiplex PCR; TCRdb's table is partial and in-frame only. The sample yields about 55,000 clones, around 83% seen once. Sequenced sample: peripheral blood. Source of these receptors: a woman aged 55-70 years with acute or convalescent COVID-19.

A few counts support this clone. The gene calls are TRBV29-1 and TRBJ2-3, with 14 bases that match TRBD2. The CDR3 contains 14 residues. Germline-derived CDR1 and CDR2 are SQVTM and ANQGSEA. With V trimmed by 4 bases and J by 6 bases, 3 bases remained unmatched. The CDR3 nucleotides are TGCAGCGTTGGGACTAGCGGGGGGCGGGATACGCAGTATTTT. This sequence encodes CSVGTSGGRDTQYF.

The chain employs TRBV9 and TRBJ1-4; 10 positions agree with TRBD1. V lost 5 bases to trimming and J lost 6 bases; unmatched junction nucleotides: 10. The CDR3 loop spans 16 amino acids. Germline CDR1 SGDLS, CDR2 YYNGEE. CDR3 protein: CASSAVLGTGDEKLFF. The CDR3 DNA sequence: TGTGCCAGCAGTGCAGTTCTCGGGACAGGGGATGAAAAACTGTTTTTT.

This clone was recorded a few times. The rearrangement joins TRBV7-8 to TRBJ1-1; D might be TRBD1 (5 bases). V gave up 0 bases and J gave up 3 bases, with 14 bases separating them. Germline V gives CDR1 SGHVS, CDR2 FQNEAQ. The CDR3 runs to 16 residues. CDR3 residues: CASSLAPGGLHTEAFF. CDR3 nucleotide sequence: TGTGCCAGCAGCTTAGCCCCTGGGGGGTTGCACACTGAAGCTTTCTTT. Complete variable domain (other parts from reference TRBV7-8 and TRBJ1-1): GAGVSQSPRYKVAKRGQDVALRCDPISGHVSLFWYQQALGQGPEFLTYFQNEAQLDKSGLPSDRFFAERPEGSVSTLKIQRTQQEDSAVYLCASSLAPGGLHTEAFFGQGTRLTVV.

This rearrangement joins TRBV5-1 to TRBJ1-2; 8 nucleotides align to TRBD1. The CDR3 is 14 residues long. Germline CDR1 and CDR2: SGHRS and YFSETQ. V shed 4 bases, J shed 6 bases, and the junction held 8 bases outside the gene matches. The CDR3 coding sequence is TGCGCCAGCAGCCTAAGGACAGGGCCCGATGGCTACACCTTC. Protein sequence: CASSLRTGPDGYTF.

DNA of the CDR3: TGTGCCAGCACAGAGACAGGGGCCTATGGCTACACCTTC. It translates to CASTETGAYGYTF. V and J are TRBV9 and TRBJ1-2; 8 bases agree with TRBD1. Trimming at V came to 6 bases and at J to 4 bases, leaving 5 bases not matched to a gene. Per germline, CDR1 SGDLS and CDR2 YYNGEE. The CDR3 is made up of 13 amino acids.

The V and J genes are TRBV28 and TRBJ2-5; D ambiguous. This CDR3 has 10 amino acids. Germline V lookup: CDR1 MDHEN, CDR2 SYDVKM. V was clipped by 7 bases and J by 5 bases, with 5 bases between them. The CDR3 sequence is CASMGETQYF. CDR3 sequence (DNA): TGTGCCAGCATGGGCGAGACCCAGTACTTC.

The table lists this clone with a few counts. Written as DNA, the CDR3 is TGTGCCTGGAACCCTAGCGGACAAGAGACCCAGTACTTC. Its translation is CAWNPSGQETQYF. The chain combines TRBV30 with TRBJ2-5; TRBD2 aligns across 7 bases. Germline V gene data show CDR1 as GTSNPN and CDR2 as SVGIG (reference sequence). The CDR3 covers 13 residues. After removal of 4 bases from V and 2 bases from J, the junction contained 4 bases not matched to a gene.

The CDR3 loop reads CASSFINEVGTEAFF. DNA of the CDR3: TGTGCCAGCAGTTTTATAAATGAGGTGGGCACTGAAGCTTTCTTT. The chain recombines TRBV28 with TRBJ1-1, with D hard to call. CDR3 size: 15 residues. The ends were cut back, 3 bases at V and 4 bases at J, with 15 bases in the middle. The germline V gene encodes CDR1 MDHEN and CDR2 SYDVKM.

This chain connects TRBV5-1 to TRBJ2-1, with 7 positions matching TRBD1. The CDR3 sequence is 17 residues long. Trimming at V came to 3 bases and at J to 2 bases, leaving 11 bases not matched to a gene. Germline CDR1 and CDR2: SGHRS and YFSETQ. The CDR3 protein is CASSSGLTGMTYNEQFF. CDR3 sequence (DNA): TGCGCCAGCAGCTCGGGATTGACAGGGATGACCTACAATGAGCAGTTCTTC.

This clone showed up just a few times. This chain links TRBV19 with TRBJ1-1; possibly TRBD1 for D (6 bases). Germline V CDR1 and CDR2: LNHDA, SQIVND (reference sequence). CDR3 length: 15 amino acids. V lost 3 bases and J lost 0, with 11 bases in between. The CDR3 loop is CASSMPGEMNTEAFF. The CDR3 DNA is TGTGCCAGTAGTATGCCAGGGGAAATGAACACTGAAGCTTTCTTT.

This rearrangement joins TRBV19 to TRBJ2-1; no firm D call. This CDR3 comprises 14 residues. Per germline, CDR1 LNHDA and CDR2 SQIVND (reference sequence). Trimming took 5 bases from V and 8 from J, leaving 16 bases between them. The CDR3 DNA reads TGTGCCAGTAGTGATAACCCCGGTTCATATGAGCAGTTCTTC. Its translation: CASSDNPGSYEQFF.

The rearrangement links TRBV4-1 to TRBJ1-6; D perhaps matches TRBD1 (6 bases). This CDR3 comprises 19 residues. Germline loops: CDR1 MGHRA, CDR2 YSYEKL. V gave up 1 base and J gave up 5 bases, with 21 bases separating them. Here the CDR3 reads CASSQVIQGSFRDNSPLHF. The DNA of the CDR3 is TGCGCCAGCAGCCAAGTTATACAGGGAAGCTTCAGGGATAATTCACCCCTCCACTTT.

This clone was seen a few times. The gene calls are TRBV29-1 and TRBJ1-2; 8 positions agree with TRBD1. Losses at the gene ends were 4 bases for V and 4 bases for J; bases not matched to a gene: 2. The CDR3 sequence is 12 residues long. The germline CDR1 and CDR2 sequences are SQVTM and ANQGSEA. The CDR3 region is CSVGTGLYGYTF. CDR3 sequence (DNA): TGCAGCGTTGGGACAGGGCTCTATGGCTACACCTTC.

V and J are TRBV11-2 and TRBJ1-4; TRBD1 might be the D (6 bases). This CDR3 spans 15 amino acids. CDR1 and CDR2 from the germline V gene are SGHAT and FQNNGV. Trimming pared 3 bases from V and 11 bases from J, leaving 19 bases between. CDR3 nucleotide sequence: TGTGCCAGCAGCTTGAACAGGGCGACTACGGAGAAACTGTTTTTT. Protein sequence: CASSLNRATTEKLFF. The variable domain in full, with the rest retrieved from reference TRBV11-2 and TRBJ1-4, is EAGVAQSPRYKIIEKRQSVAFWCNPISGHATLYWYQQILGQGPKLLIQFQNNGVVDDSQLPKDRFSAERLKGVDSTLKIQPAKLEDSAVYLCASSLNRATTEKLFFGSGTQLSVL.

This chain links TRBV5-1 with TRBJ1-2; a possible D gene is TRBD1 (5 bases). CDR3 length equals 14 residues. V was cut by 0 bases and J by 8 bases, with 14 bases left in between. CDR1 is SGHRS and CDR2 is YFSETQ in the germline V gene. The CDR3 is CASSLEVGRFGYTF. The CDR3 region has the DNA TGCGCCAGCAGCTTGGAGGTGGGGCGTTTCGGCTACACCTTC.

The chain links TRBV2 to TRBJ2-5, with D possibly matching TRBD2 (5 bases). The germline gives CDR1 SNHLY, CDR2 FYNNEI. V lost 3 bases and J 6 bases, leaving 17 bases between the germline ends. The CDR3 covers 15 residues. The DNA for the CDR3 is TGTGCCAGCAGTGACTCTCCCGGGGTCTCACAGACCCAGTACTTC. Its translation: CASSDSPGVSQTQYF.

J is TRBJ1-1 and V is TRBV10-2; the D gene is possibly TRBD1 (5 bases). Trimming removed 0 bases from V and 6 bases from J, with 14 bases in between. The V gene's germline CDR1 is WSHSY and CDR2 SAAADI. CDR3 length equals 15 residues. The chain's CDR3 is CASSESAQGLPEAFF. CDR3 in DNA: TGCGCCAGCAGTGAGTCGGCGCAGGGTTTACCTGAAGCTTTCTTT.

The V gene is TRBV7-2, the J gene TRBJ1-5; tentatively, D is TRBD1 (5 bases). Germline V lookup: CDR1 SGHTA, CDR2 FQGNSA. With 5 bases removed from V and 3 bases from J, the gap between germline ends came to 14 bases. This CDR3 region has 15 residues. The CDR3 sequence is CASSAVTAANQPQHF. CDR3 in DNA: TGTGCCAGCAGCGCCGTGACAGCTGCCAATCAGCCCCAGCATTTT.

This clone was observed a few times. Other DNA sequences from this sample encode an identical CDR3 as well. The V call is TRBV7-3, the J call TRBJ2-1; tentative D call: TRBD2 (6 bases). The CDR3 has 13 amino acids. Trimming shortened V by 0 bases and J by 8 bases, and 8 bases separated the two germline ends. CDR1 and CDR2 (germline): SGHTA, FQGTGA. CDR3 in amino acids: CASSLTLADEQFF. DNA for the CDR3: TGTGCCAGCAGCTTAACACTAGCAGATGAGCAGTTCTTC. The full variable domain, with the rest looked up from reference TRBV7-3 and TRBJ2-1, is GAGVSQTPSNKVTEKGKYVELRCDPISGHTALYWYRQSLGQGPEFLIYFQGTGAADDSGLPNDRFFAVRPEGSVSTLKIQRTERGDSAVYLCASSLTLADEQFFGPGTRLTVL.

The chain couples TRBV12-3 or TRBV12-4 to TRBJ1-3; 7 positions match TRBD1. This CDR3 contains 13 residues. The trim removed 6 bases at V and 2 bases at J, leaving 1 base unmatched. CDR3 coding DNA: TGTGCCAGCAGAGGGACAGCTGGAAACACCATATATTTT. Protein: CASRGTAGNTIYF.

This clone has just one count. This rearrangement joins TRBV19 to TRBJ1-1; 10 nucleotides align to TRBD1. The junction had 10 bases not matched to a gene; V was cut back by 5 bases and J by 4 bases. Germline assignment: CDR1 LNHDA and CDR2 SQIVND (reference sequence). The CDR3 loop spans 16 amino acids. Here the CDR3 reads CASSPIGRDRGTEAFF. The CDR3 DNA follows: TGTGCCAGTAGTCCGATAGGCCGGGACAGGGGCACTGAAGCTTTCTTT.

The chain couples TRBV5-4 to TRBJ1-2; a possible D gene is TRBD1 (6 bases). Germline V lookup: CDR1 SGHNT, CDR2 YYREEE (reference sequence). CDR3 length: 14 amino acids. Trimming removed 0 bases at V and 2 bases at J, with 8 bases between. CDR3 amino acids: CASSLAGTNYGYTF. The CDR3 nucleotides read TGTGCCAGCAGCTTGGCCGGGACAAACTATGGCTACACCTTC.

The V gene is TRBV28, the J gene TRBJ1-2; D possibly corresponds to TRBD1 (6 bases). The CDR3 loop spans 14 amino acids. V dropped 6 bases and J dropped 6 bases, with 17 bases sitting between them. Per germline, CDR1 MDHEN and CDR2 SYDVKM. CDR3 protein: CASSTLTGWNGYTF. CDR3 coding DNA: TGTGCCAGCAGCACTTTAACAGGGTGGAATGGCTACACCTTC.

This clone was counted a single time. The J gene is TRBJ1-1, the V gene TRBV6-5; D unclear. The CDR3 totals 11 residues. Germline V lookup: CDR1 MNHEY, CDR2 SVGAGI. V lost 10 bases, J lost 5 bases, and 11 bases lay in between. CDR3 region: CATLGRTEAFF. In nucleotides, the CDR3 is TGTGCCACCCTCGGGAGGACTGAAGCTTTCTTT.

This clone was recorded only once. The chain couples TRBV30 to TRBJ2-1; 9 nucleotides align to TRBD2. The V and J ends lost 0 bases and 4 bases, in that order; junction bases with no gene match: 4. The CDR3 consists of 15 residues. Germline V gene data show CDR1 as GTSNPN and CDR2 as SVGIG (reference sequence). The CDR3 is CAWSVKRGVYNEQFF. The CDR3 DNA is TGTGCCTGGAGTGTAAAGCGGGGGGTATACAATGAGCAGTTCTTC.

This clone has a single count. The CDR3: CASSPRNNRGTDEQFF. CDR3 bases: TGTGCCAGCAGCCCCCGAAACAACAGGGGGACCGATGAGCAGTTCTTC. The chain recombines TRBV9 with TRBJ2-1, with 8 bases lining up with TRBD1. Germline-derived CDR1 and CDR2 are SGDLS and YYNGEE. This CDR3 comprises 16 residues. V gave up 4 bases and J gave up 8 bases; unmatched junction bases: 14.

CDR3 DNA sequence: TGTGCCAGCAGCCCTCGGGGGGGGCCCAGAGAGACCCAGTACTTC. Its translation is CASSPRGGPRETQYF. The chain uses TRBV11-3 and TRBJ2-5; 8 bases match TRBD2. V was pared by 5 bases and J by 4 bases, with 9 bases of the junction left unmatched. The germline V gene encodes CDR1 SGHNT and CDR2 YENEEA. The CDR3 has 15 residues.

The chain employs TRBV10-3 and TRBJ2-7, with 7 positions matching TRBD1. From germline, CDR1 is ENHRY and CDR2 SYGVKD. This CDR3 spans 14 amino acids. V gave up 1 base and J gave up 6 bases; unmatched junction bases: 6. The CDR3 DNA reads as TGTGCCATCAGTGAGTTAGGACAGGTGGCCGAGCAGTACTTC. Protein sequence: CAISELGQVAEQYF.